Detailed here is one T cell receptor (beta chain). Looked up from germline, CDR1 is SGHAT and CDR2 is FQNNGV. Trimming removed 3 bases from V and 8 bases from J; junction bases left unmatched: 8. The length of the CDR3 is 16 residues. The sample originates from a study of breast tumors, draining lymph nodes, adjacent tissues. In TCRdb, the multiplex PCR reads were re-called with MiXCR into one record per CDR3 protein. The sample lists 70,000 or so distinct CDR3 sequences; around two fifths were seen once. The chain has TRBV11-2 and TRBJ1-6; 9 bases match TRBD1. Sequenced sample: breast tumor tissue. This TCR was recovered from a female donor with breast cancer. Some clones in this sample may be carry-over from other donors' samples. The CDR3 DNA reads as TGTGCCAGCAGCTTGACAGGGGGGTCCAGCTATTCACCCCTCCACTTT. It yields the protein CASSLTGGSSYSPLHF.